The 21 T cell receptor beta chains below all came from one sample that was sequenced in a study of blood T cell repertoires in COVID-19. Clones were read by immunoSEQ multiplex PCR, and TCRdb kept only the in-frame ones, dropping some. The table lists 130,000 or so clones, less than 90% of them singletons. Sequenced input: peripheral blood. The receptor source for this set is a man aged 60-69 years with acute or convalescent COVID-19.

This chain connects TRBV10-3 to TRBJ1-2; 8 bases are a match to TRBD1. With 6 bases clipped from V and 7 bases from J, the junction kept 7 bases outside the gene matches. The CDR3 length is 13 residues. The germline V gene has CDR1 ENHRY and CDR2 SYGVKD. The CDR3 is CAISADRAGGYTF. The CDR3, as DNA: TGTGCCATCAGCGCGGACAGGGCGGGTGGCTACACCTTC.

The genes are TRBV6-5 and TRBJ2-1; 7 bases match TRBD2. This CDR3 is 14 amino acids long. Germline CDR1 is MNHEY and CDR2 is SVGAGI. V was pared by 8 bases and J by 1 base, with 5 bases of the junction left unmatched. The CDR3: CASRLAVSYNEQFF. CDR3 nucleotide sequence: TGTGCCAGCCGACTAGCTGTTTCCTACAATGAGCAGTTCTTC.

There are a few counts of this clone. The J gene is TRBJ2-4, the V gene TRBV7-2, with 10 bases identical to TRBD2. The germline CDR1 and CDR2 sequences are SGHTA and FQGNSA. The length of the CDR3 is 15 residues. V trimming: 1 base; J trimming: 8 bases; junction bases outside the gene matches: 5. The CDR3 sequence is CASSLVVGLADIQYF. CDR3 nucleotide sequence: TGTGCCAGCAGCTTAGTAGTCGGACTAGCGGACATTCAGTACTTC.

The chain combines TRBV3-1 (or the pseudogene TRBV3-2) with TRBJ2-2; 10 bases are shared with TRBD2. The V gene end was trimmed by 5 bases and the J gene end by 6 bases; junction bases not matched to a gene: 9. This CDR3 has 16 amino acids. Germline CDR1 is LGHDT and CDR2 is YNNKEL (reference sequence). The CDR3 here is CASSWGGLATPGELFF. The CDR3 DNA reads TGTGCCAGCAGCTGGGGGGGACTAGCGACCCCCGGGGAGCTGTTTTTT.

The genes are TRBV6-5 and TRBJ2-3; 7 bases fit TRBD2. The CDR3 covers 16 residues. V was clipped by 0 bases and J by 5 bases; unmatched bases: 8. Germline V gives CDR1 MNHEY, CDR2 SVGAGI. CDR3 in DNA: TGTGCCAGCAGTTACTCGCTATCTGGGGGGGAAGATACGCAGTATTTT. Protein product: CASSYSLSGGEDTQYF.

This chain joins TRBV10-3 and TRBJ1-1; D is uncertain. Germline values: CDR1 ENHRY, CDR2 SYGVKD. The CDR3 consists of 13 residues. The V and J ends lost 6 bases and 1 base respectively, with 9 bases between them. Written as DNA, the CDR3 is TGTGCCATCAGCAAACAACAGAACACTGAAGCTTTCTTT. Encoded protein: CAISKQQNTEAFF.

This rearrangement joins TRBV5-4 to TRBJ2-1; 9 bases are shared with TRBD2. The J segment lost 4 bases and the V segment lost 2 bases, leaving 4 bases of the junction unmatched. The CDR3 is 15 residues long. Per the germline V gene, CDR1 is SGHNT and CDR2 is YYREEE (reference sequence). CDR3 residues: CASSFSAGGYNEQFF. The CDR3 region has the DNA TGTGCCAGCAGCTTTAGTGCGGGAGGGTACAATGAGCAGTTCTTC.

CDR3 residues: CASSSKERGGADTQYF. CDR3 nucleotides: TGCGCCAGCAGCTCTAAAGAGCGGGGGGGCGCAGATACGCAGTATTTT. The chain couples TRBV5-1 to TRBJ2-3, with 10 bases fitting TRBD2. This CDR3 has 16 amino acids. The J segment lost 4 bases and the V segment lost 3 bases, leaving 8 bases of the junction unmatched. Germline V gives CDR1 SGHRS, CDR2 YFSETQ.

This chain joins TRBV7-9 and TRBJ1-2; 7 bases are a match to TRBD1. The CDR3 loop spans 14 amino acids. Germline CDR1 SEHNR, CDR2 FQNEAQ (reference sequence). Trimming cost V 1 base and J 8 bases; bases outside gene matches: 7. As DNA, the CDR3 is TGTGCCAGCAGCTTAGGGGACAGCCGAGGCGGCTACACCTTC. Its translation: CASSLGDSRGGYTF.

The rearrangement joins TRBV2 to TRBJ1-2; possible D gene TRBD1, 6 bases. CDR3 length: 13 residues. CDR1 SNHLY and CDR2 FYNNEI come from the germline V gene. Trimming removed 8 bases at V and 0 bases at J, with 10 bases between. The CDR3 coding sequence is TGTGCCAGCCGGACAGCTGCTAACTATGGCTACACCTTC. This gives the protein CASRTAANYGYTF.

CDR3 sequence reads: CASTARIPTNQPQHF. The CDR3 bases are TGTGCCAGTACCGCGAGGATTCCAACTAATCAGCCCCAGCATTTT. This chain links TRBV19 with TRBJ1-5, with unresolved D. Germline lookup yields CDR1 LNHDA and CDR2 SQIVND (reference sequence). The V and J ends lost 7 bases and 4 bases respectively, with 17 bases between them. CDR3 length: 15 residues. The variable domain in full, completed from reference TRBV19 and TRBJ1-5, reads DGGITQSPKYLFRKEGQNVTLSCEQNLNHDAMYWYRQDPGQGLRLIYYSQIVNDFQKGDIAEGYSVSREKKESFPLTVTSAQKNPTAFYLCASTARIPTNQPQHFGDGTRLSIL.

CDR3 in amino acids: CASSLDSGATGELFF. The CDR3 bases are TGTGCCAGCAGCTTAGATTCAGGGGCCACCGGGGAGCTGTTTTTT. The rearrangement uses TRBV11-3 and TRBJ2-2; D is perhaps TRBD1 (6 bases). Germline assignment: CDR1 SGHNT and CDR2 YENEEA. Trimming left V 0 bases short and J 4 bases short, with 9 bases between. CDR3 length: 15 residues.

This chain links TRBV5-1 with TRBJ2-7; possibly TRBD1 for D (6 bases). The germline V gene encodes CDR1 SGHRS and CDR2 YFSETQ. V was trimmed by 4 bases and J by 1 base, leaving 12 bases between them. The CDR3 covers 14 residues. The CDR3 region is CASSTEQGSYEQYF. The CDR3 region has the DNA TGCGCCAGCAGCACCGAACAGGGTTCCTACGAGCAGTACTTC.

This clone was detected a few times. The chain joins TRBV12-5 to TRBJ2-7; 9 nucleotides line up with TRBD2. The CDR3 has 16 amino acids. The germline CDR1 and CDR2 sequences are LGHNT and FRNRAP. J was trimmed by 3 bases and V by 1 base; bases with no gene match: 7. The CDR3 protein is CASGLGKGREGYEQYF. The CDR3, as DNA: TGTGCTAGTGGTTTGGGAAAGGGGCGGGAGGGCTACGAGCAGTACTTC.

This chain connects TRBV2 to TRBJ1-1, with 7 bases aligning to TRBD1. The germline V gene encodes CDR1 SNHLY and CDR2 FYNNEI. Germline trimming cut 3 bases from V and 12 bases from J; bases unmatched to any gene: 13. The CDR3 extends over 14 amino acids. The CDR3 loop is CASSEGRGRLVTFF. The CDR3 DNA reads TGTGCCAGCAGTGAGGGTAGGGGGCGCCTAGTAACTTTCTTT.

The chain joins TRBV11-2 to TRBJ2-2, with 8 bases lining up with TRBD2. J lost 0 bases, V lost 7 bases, and 7 bases had no gene match. Looked up from germline, CDR1 is SGHAT and CDR2 is FQNNGV. CDR3 size: 16 residues. Written as DNA, the CDR3 is TGTGCCAGCACCGAGGGGCGGGGGGCGAACACCGGGGAGCTGTTTTTT. This translates into CASTEGRGANTGELFF.

This rearrangement joins TRBV28 to TRBJ2-3; D unresolved. Trimming took 7 bases from V and 0 from J, leaving 5 bases between them. The CDR3 loop spans 12 amino acids. Germline CDR1 MDHEN, CDR2 SYDVKM. The CDR3 DNA reads TGTGCCAGCACCATTAGCACAGATACGCAGTATTTT. Amino acid sequence: CASTISTDTQYF.

The V gene is TRBV6-5, the J gene TRBJ2-2, with D possibly being TRBD1 (5 bases). CDR1 and CDR2 (germline): MNHEY, SVGAGI. There are 15 residues in the CDR3. Trimming cost V 7 bases and J 5 bases, with 17 bases left between them. CDR3 region: CASKLKRQGTGELFF. The DNA of the CDR3 is TGTGCCAGCAAGTTAAAGCGCCAGGGAACCGGGGAGCTGTTTTTT.

The chain is built from TRBV18 and TRBJ2-2; TRBD2 matches at 10 bases. The V segment lost 3 bases and the J segment 6 bases; nucleotides outside the gene matches: 10. CDR3 length equals 17 residues. CDR1 KGHSH and CDR2 LQKENI come from the germline V gene. In DNA, the CDR3 is TGTGCCAGCTCACCTTACGGTGGGCTAGCGGGAGCCGGGGAGCTGTTTTTT. Translation gives CASSPYGGLAGAGELFF.

This clone appeared once. This chain joins TRBV3-1 (or the pseudogene TRBV3-2) and TRBJ2-1; 12 bases align to TRBD2. The V gene's germline CDR1 is LGHDT and CDR2 YNNKEL (reference sequence). This CDR3 spans 16 amino acids. The J segment lost 6 bases and the V segment lost 0 bases, leaving 3 bases of the junction unmatched. The CDR3 is CASSQEGTSGFNEQFF. As DNA, the CDR3 is TGTGCCAGCAGCCAAGAGGGGACTAGCGGGTTCAATGAGCAGTTCTTC.

This clone was seen only a few times. The CDR3 DNA reads as TGTGCCACCAGCAGGCCGGACAGGGGACATTACACCTTC. Translated: CATSRPDRGHYTF. The chain recombines TRBV15 with TRBJ1-2; 9 bases are shared with TRBD1. In germline, CDR1 is LNHNV, CDR2 YYDKDF (reference sequence). The junction had 7 bases not matched to a gene; V was cut back by 3 bases and J by 11 bases. The CDR3 has 13 residues.